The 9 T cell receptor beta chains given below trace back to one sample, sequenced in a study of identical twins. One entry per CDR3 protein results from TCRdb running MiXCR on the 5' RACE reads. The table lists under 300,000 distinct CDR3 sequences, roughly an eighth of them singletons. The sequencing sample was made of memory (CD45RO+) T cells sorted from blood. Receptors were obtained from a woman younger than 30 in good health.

In nucleotides, the CDR3 is TGTGCCAGCAGTTACTCTTTTACGGGAGGAGACGAGCAGTACTTC. Translated, it gives CASSYSFTGGDEQYF. The chain uses TRBV6-5 and TRBJ2-7; TRBD2 agrees at 7 bases. The CDR3 extends over 15 amino acids. Per germline, CDR1 MNHEY and CDR2 SVGAGI. The junction had 7 bases not matched to a gene; V was cut back by 0 bases and J by 5 bases.

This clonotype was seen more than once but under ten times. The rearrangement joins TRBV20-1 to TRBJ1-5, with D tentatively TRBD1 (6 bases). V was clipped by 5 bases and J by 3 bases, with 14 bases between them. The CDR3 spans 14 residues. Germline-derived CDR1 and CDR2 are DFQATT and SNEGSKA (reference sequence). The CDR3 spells CSASPDSINQPQHF. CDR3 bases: TGCAGTGCTTCCCCGGACAGTATCAATCAGCCCCAGCATTTT.

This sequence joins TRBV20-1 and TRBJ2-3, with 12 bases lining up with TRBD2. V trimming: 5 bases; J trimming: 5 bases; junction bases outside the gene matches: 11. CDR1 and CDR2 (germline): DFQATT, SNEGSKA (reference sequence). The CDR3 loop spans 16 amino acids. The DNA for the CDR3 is TGCAGTGCTGGGATGACTAGCGGGAGAGCCGGAGATACGCAGTATTTT. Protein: CSAGMTSGRAGDTQYF.

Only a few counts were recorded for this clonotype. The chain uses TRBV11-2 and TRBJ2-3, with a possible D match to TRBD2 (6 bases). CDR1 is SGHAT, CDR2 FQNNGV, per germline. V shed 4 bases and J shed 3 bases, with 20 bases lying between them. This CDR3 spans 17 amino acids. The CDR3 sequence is CASSSWPWGGGTDTQYF. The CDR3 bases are TGTGCCAGCAGCTCCTGGCCATGGGGAGGTGGTACAGATACGCAGTATTTT.

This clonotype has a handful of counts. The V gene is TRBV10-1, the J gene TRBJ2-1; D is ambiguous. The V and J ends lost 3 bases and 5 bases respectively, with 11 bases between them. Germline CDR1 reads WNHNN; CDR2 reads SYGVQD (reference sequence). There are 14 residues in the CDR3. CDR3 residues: CASSDPMWDNEQFF. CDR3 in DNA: TGCGCCAGCAGTGATCCTATGTGGGACAATGAGCAGTTCTTC.

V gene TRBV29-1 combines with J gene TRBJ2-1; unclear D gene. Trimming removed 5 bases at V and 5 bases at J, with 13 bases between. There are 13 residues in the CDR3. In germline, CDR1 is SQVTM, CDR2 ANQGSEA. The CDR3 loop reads CSVRQVPHNEQFF. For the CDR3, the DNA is TGCAGCGTTCGGCAAGTCCCTCACAATGAGCAGTTCTTC.

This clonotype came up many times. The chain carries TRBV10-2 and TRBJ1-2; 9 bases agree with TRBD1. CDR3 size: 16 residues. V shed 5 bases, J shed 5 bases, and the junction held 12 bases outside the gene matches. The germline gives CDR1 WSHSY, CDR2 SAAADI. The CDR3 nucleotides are TGCGCCAGCAGTCACGAGCTGGGACAGGGCGATTATGGCTACACCTTC. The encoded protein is CASSHELGQGDYGYTF.

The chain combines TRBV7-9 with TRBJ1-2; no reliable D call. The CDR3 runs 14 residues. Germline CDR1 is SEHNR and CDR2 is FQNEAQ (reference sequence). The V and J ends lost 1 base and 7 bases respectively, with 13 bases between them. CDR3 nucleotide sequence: TGTGCCAGCAGCTTAGACGGGGTTGCGTCTGGCTACACCTTC. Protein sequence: CASSLDGVASGYTF. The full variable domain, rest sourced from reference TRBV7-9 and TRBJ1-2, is DTGVSQNPRHKITKRGQNVTFRCDPISEHNRLYWYRQTLGQGPEFLTYFQNEAQLEKSRLLSDRFSAERPKGSFSTLEIQRTEQGDSAMYLCASSLDGVASGYTFGSGTRLTVV.

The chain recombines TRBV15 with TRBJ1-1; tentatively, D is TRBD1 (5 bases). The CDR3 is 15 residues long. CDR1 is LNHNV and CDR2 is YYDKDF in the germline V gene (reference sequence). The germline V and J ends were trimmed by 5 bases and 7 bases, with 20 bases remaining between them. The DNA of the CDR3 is TGTGCCACCAGCCCCCGGGGGGGAGGGCGTATTGAAGCTTTCTTT. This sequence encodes CATSPRGGGRIEAFF.